The following is a TCR beta chain sequence with its context. Its antigen remains unknown. The CDR3 runs 15 residues. Per the germline V gene, CDR1 is SGHTA and CDR2 is FQGNSA. V lost 0 bases, J lost 2 bases, and 10 bases lay in between. The sample is drawn from a study of T cells in localized non-small cell lung cancer. Study-level points and caveats: Clonality peaked in uninvolved adjacent lung rather than tumor.

Here immunoSEQ multiplex PCR was the method, and the copy in TCRdb shows in-frame clones only, minus some. This table has 25,000 to 30,000 clones, 80% to 95% appearing once. This chain uses TRBV7-2 with TRBJ1-2; perhaps TRBD1 as D (6 bases). The source material was peripheral blood, sampled before any cancer treatment. The clonotype comes from a female donor older than 55 with stage I lung adenocarcinoma. CDR3 sequence: CASSLASRGNYGYTF. CDR3 DNA sequence: TGTGCCAGCAGCTTAGCGAGCAGGGGCAACTATGGCTACACCTTC.